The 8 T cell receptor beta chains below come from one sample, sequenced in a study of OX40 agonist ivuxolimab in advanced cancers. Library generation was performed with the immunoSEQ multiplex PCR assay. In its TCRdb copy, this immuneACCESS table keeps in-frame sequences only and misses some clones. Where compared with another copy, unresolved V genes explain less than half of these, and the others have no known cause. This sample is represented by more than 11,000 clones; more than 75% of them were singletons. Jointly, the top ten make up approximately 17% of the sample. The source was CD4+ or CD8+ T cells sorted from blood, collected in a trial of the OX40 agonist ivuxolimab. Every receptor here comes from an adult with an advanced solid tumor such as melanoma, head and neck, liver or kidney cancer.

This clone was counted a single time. CDR3 in DNA: TGTGCCAGCAGCAAAGTAAACAGACATCAAGAGACCCAGTACTTC. Its translation: CASSKVNRHQETQYF. The chain carries TRBV21-1 and TRBJ2-5; TRBD1 is the table's D call and was not checked against the DNA. TRBV21-1 has pseudogene status. The CDR3 consists of 15 residues.

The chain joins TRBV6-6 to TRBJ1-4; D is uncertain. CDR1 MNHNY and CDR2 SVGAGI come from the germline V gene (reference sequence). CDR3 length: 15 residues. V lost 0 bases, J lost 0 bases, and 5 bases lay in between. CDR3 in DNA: TGTGCCAGCAGTTACTCGCCAGCAACTAATGAAAAACTGTTTTTT. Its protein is CASSYSPATNEKLFF.

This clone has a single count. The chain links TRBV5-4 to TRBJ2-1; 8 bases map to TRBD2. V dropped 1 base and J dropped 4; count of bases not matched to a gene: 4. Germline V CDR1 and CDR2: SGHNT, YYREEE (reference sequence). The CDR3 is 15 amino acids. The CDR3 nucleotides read TGTGCCAGCAGCTTGCGGGAGGGCCGTTACAATGAGCAGTTCTTC. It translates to CASSLREGRYNEQFF.

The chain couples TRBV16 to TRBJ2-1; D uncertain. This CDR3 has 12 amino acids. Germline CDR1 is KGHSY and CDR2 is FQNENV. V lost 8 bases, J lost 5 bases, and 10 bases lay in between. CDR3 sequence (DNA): TGTGCCAGCTCCCGCCCAAACAATGAGCAGTTCTTC. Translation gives CASSRPNNEQFF.

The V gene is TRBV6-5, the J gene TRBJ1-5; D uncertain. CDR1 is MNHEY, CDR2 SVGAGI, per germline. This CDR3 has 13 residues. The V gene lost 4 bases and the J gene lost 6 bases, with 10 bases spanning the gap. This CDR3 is CASSFGVGQPQHF. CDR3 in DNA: TGTGCCAGCAGTTTCGGGGTGGGTCAGCCCCAGCATTTT.

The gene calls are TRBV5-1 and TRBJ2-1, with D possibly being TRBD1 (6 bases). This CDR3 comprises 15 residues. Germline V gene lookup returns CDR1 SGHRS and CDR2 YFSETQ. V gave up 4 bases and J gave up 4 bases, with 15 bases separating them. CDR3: CASSPGLQGYNEQFF. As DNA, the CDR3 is TGCGCCAGCAGCCCCGGTCTACAGGGATACAATGAGCAGTTCTTC.

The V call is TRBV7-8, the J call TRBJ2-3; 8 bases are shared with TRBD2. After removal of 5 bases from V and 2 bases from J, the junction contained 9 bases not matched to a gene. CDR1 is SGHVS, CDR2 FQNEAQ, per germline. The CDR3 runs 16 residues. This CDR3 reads CASSILSGADTDTQYF. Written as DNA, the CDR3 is TGTGCCAGCAGCATCCTTAGCGGGGCCGACACAGATACGCAGTATTTT.

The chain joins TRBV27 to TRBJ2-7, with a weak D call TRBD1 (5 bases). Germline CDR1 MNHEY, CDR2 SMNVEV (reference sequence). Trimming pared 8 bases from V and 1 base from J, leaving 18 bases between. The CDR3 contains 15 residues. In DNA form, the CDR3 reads TGTGCCAGCTTTGGGTTGGGCAGGGCTTCCTACGAGCAGTACTTC. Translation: CASFGLGRASYEQYF.